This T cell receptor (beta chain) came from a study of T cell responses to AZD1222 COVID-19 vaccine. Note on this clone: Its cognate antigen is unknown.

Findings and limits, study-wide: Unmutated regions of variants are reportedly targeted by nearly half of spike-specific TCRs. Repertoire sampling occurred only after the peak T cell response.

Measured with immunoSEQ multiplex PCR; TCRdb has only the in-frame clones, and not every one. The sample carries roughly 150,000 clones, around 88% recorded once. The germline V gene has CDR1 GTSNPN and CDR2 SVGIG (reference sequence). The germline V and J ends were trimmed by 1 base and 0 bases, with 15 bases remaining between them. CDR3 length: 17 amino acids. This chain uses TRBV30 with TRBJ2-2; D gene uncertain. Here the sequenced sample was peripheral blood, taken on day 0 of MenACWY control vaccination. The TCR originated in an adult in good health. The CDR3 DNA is TGTGCCTGGAGTGCCTCCCGGACGAGATCGAACACCGGGGAGCTGTTTTTT. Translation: CAWSASRTRSNTGELFF.